The entry that follows covers one TCR beta chain sequence. These data come from a study of blood T cells in healthy people across ages. Alongside a J-beta primer mix, a sample-barcoded 5' primer served in a second PCR lasting about 7 to 12 cycles. From each sample, at least 3 million paired-end reads containing CDR3 were obtained. TCRdb independently ran MiXCR on the 5' RACE reads; one entry per CDR3 protein. This sample has around 800,000 distinct CDR3 sequences, with roughly 26% found just once. The sample was also linked to a second study, of T cells of mothers and their children.

This TCR came from a boy younger than 18 in good health. Sequencing used blood.

In DNA, the CDR3 is TGTGCCAGCAGACCCCGAGGGGGCCGGCAAACTAATGAAAAACTGTTTTTT. The encoded protein is CASRPRGGRQTNEKLFF. The chain recombines TRBV12-3 or TRBV12-4 with TRBJ1-4, with 7 positions matching TRBD1. The CDR3 contains 17 residues. J lost 1 base, V lost 6 bases, and 11 bases had no gene match.